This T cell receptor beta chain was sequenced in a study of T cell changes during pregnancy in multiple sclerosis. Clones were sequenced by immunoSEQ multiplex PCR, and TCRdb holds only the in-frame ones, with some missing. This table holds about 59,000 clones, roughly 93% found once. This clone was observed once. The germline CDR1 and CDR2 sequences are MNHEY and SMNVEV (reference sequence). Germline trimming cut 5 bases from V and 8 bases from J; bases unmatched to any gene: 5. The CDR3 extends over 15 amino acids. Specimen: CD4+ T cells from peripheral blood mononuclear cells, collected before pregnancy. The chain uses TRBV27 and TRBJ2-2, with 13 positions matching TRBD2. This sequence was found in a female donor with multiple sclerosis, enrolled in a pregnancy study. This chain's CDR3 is CASSGRLAGGGELFF. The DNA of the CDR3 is TGTGCCAGCAGTGGTCGACTAGCGGGGGGAGGGGAGCTGTTTTTT.